This T cell receptor (beta chain) emerged from a study of CD8+CD57+ T cells in acquired aplastic anemia. CD8+CD57+ cell expansion had been shown by flow cytometry in patients chosen for sequencing. The V gene's germline CDR1 is ENHRY and CDR2 SYGVKD. There are 15 residues in the CDR3. The V end lost 2 bases, the J end lost 9 bases, and 17 bases lay between the germline ends. The sample holds many counts of this clonotype. The template used for profiling TCR beta VDJ and CDR3 was genomic DNA. TCRdb re-called the reads through MiXCR, storing one row per CDR3 protein. The sample contains more than 150,000 distinct CDR3 sequences, 48% of which appear only once.

The sequencing sample was made of sorted CD4+, CD8+, or CD8+CD57+ T cells (not recorded which) from PBMCs. The chain recombines TRBV10-3 with TRBJ2-1, with D tentatively TRBD2 (7 bases). This receptor was taken from a human donor with aplastic anemia. The CDR3 DNA sequence: TGTGCCATCAGTGAGGGGGGGGCCCTCGGTGGTGAGCAGTTCTTC. Residues: CAISEGGALGGEQFF.